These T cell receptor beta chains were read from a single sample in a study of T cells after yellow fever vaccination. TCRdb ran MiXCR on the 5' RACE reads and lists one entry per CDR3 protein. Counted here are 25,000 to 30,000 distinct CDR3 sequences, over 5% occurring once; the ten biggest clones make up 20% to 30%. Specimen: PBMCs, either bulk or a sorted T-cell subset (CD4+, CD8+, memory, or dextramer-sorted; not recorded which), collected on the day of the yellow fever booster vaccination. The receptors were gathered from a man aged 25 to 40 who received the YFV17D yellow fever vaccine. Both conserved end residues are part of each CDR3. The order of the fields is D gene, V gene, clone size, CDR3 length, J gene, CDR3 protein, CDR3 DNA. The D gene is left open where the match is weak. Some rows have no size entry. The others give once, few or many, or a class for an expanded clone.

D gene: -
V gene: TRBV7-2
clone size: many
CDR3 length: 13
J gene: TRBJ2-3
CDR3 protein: CASSLGRMGTQYF
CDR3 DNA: TGTGCCAGCAGCTTAGGCAGGATGGGTACGCAGTATTTT

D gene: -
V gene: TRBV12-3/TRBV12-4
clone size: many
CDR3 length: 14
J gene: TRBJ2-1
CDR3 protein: CASTPTNSNNEQFF
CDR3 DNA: TGTGCCAGCACCCCTACCAATTCGAACAATGAGCAGTTCTTC

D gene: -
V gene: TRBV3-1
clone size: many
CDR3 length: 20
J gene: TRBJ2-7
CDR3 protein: CASSQTLPSTNTKGSYEQYF
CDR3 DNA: TGTGCCAGCAGCCAAACTTTGCCATCTACGAACACTAAGGGCTCCTACGAGCAGTACTTC

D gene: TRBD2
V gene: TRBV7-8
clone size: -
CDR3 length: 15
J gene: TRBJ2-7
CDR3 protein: CASSLGLAGSYEQYF
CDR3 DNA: TGTGCCAGCAGCTTAGGGCTAGCGGGTAGCTACGAGCAGTACTTC

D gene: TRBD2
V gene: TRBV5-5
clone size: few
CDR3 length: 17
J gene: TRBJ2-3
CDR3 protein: CASSGEPSGYEEDTQYF
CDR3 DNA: TGTGCCAGCAGCGGGGAGCCTAGCGGGTATGAGGAAGATACGCAGTATTTT

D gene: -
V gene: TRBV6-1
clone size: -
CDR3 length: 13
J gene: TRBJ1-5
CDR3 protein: CASRPQAQQPQHF
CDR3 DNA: TGTGCCAGCAGGCCCCAGGCACAGCAGCCCCAGCATTTT

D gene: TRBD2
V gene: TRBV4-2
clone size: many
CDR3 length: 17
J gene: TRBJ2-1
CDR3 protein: CASSQESGSSGGNEQFF
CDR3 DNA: TGTGCCAGCAGCCAAGAAAGCGGGTCTAGCGGGGGCAATGAGCAGTTCTTC

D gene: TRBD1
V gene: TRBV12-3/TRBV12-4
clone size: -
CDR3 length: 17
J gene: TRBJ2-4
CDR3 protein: CAISPAPGQSRENIQYF
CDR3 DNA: TGTGCCATCAGTCCGGCTCCGGGACAGTCGAGGGAAAACATTCAGTACTTC

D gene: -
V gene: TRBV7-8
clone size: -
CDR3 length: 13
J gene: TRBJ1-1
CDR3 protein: CASSLTGGTEAFF
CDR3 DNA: TGTGCCAGCAGCTTGACCGGGGGCACTGAAGCTTTCTTT

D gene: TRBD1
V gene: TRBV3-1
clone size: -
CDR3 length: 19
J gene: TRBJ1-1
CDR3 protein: CTFWRPPLGGRGLNTEAFF
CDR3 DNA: TGTACCTTCTGGAGACCACCTTTAGGAGGCAGGGGGCTGAACACTGAAGCTTTCTTT

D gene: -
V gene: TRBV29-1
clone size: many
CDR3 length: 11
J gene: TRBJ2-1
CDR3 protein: CSAGTEGRQFF
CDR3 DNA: TGCAGCGCCGGCACGGAGGGCCGGCAGTTCTTC

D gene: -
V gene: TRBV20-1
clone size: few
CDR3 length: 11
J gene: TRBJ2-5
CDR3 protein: CSANREETQYF
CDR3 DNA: TGCAGTGCTAACAGAGAAGAGACCCAGTACTTC

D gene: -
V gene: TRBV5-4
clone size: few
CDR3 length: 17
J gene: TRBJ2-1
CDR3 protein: CASSLVGPPSSYNEQFF
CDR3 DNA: TGTGCCAGCAGCTTGGTGGGACCGCCGAGCTCCTACAATGAGCAGTTCTTC

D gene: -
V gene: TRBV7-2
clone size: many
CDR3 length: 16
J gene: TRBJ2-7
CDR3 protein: CASSLMATSSSYEQYF
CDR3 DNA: TGTGCCAGCAGCTTAATGGCCACTTCCAGCTCCTACGAGCAGTACTTC

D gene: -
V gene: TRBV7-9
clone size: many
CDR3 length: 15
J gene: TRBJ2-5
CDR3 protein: CASSLAAGLQETQYF
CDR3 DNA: TGTGCCAGCAGCCTCGCAGCGGGCTTACAAGAGACCCAGTACTTC

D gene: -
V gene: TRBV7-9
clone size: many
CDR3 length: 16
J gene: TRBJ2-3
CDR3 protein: CASSLEQGNVGDTQYF
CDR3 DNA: TGTGCCAGCAGCTTAGAGCAGGGGAACGTGGGAGATACGCAGTATTTT

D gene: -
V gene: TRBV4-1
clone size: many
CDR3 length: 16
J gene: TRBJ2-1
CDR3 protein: CASSRPVLRGDNEQFF
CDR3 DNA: TGCGCCAGCAGCCGACCGGTCCTACGGGGAGACAATGAGCAGTTCTTC

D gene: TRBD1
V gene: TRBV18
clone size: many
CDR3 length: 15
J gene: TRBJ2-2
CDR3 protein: CASSHGQGATGELFF
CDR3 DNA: TGTGCCAGCTCACACGGACAGGGGGCGACCGGGGAGCTGTTTTTT

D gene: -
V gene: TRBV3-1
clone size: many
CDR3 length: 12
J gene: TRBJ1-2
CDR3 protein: CASSQGEWGYTF
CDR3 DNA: TGTGCCAGCAGCCAAGGAGAGTGGGGCTACACCTTC

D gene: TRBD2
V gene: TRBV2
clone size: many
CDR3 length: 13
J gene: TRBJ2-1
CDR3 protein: CASSGTAGGPLFF
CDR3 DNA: TGTGCCAGCAGTGGTACTGCGGGAGGGCCTCTGTTCTTC

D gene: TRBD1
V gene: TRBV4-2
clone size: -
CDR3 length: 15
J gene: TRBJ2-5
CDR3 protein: CASSQGGTGVETQYF
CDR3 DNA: TGTGCCAGCAGCCAAGGTGGGACAGGGGTGGAGACCCAGTACTTC

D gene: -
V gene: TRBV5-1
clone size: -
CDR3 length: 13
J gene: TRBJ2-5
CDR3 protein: CASSRKIQETQYF
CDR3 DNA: TGCGCCAGCAGCAGAAAGATACAAGAGACCCAGTACTTC

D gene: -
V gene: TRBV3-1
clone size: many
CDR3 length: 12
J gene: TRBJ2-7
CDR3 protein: CASSPSSYEQYF
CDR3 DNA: TGTGCCAGCAGCCCTTCCTCCTACGAGCAGTACTTC

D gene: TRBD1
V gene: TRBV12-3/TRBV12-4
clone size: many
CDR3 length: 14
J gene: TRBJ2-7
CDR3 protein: CASTRDRFGYEQYF
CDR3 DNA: TGTGCCAGCACCCGGGACAGGTTCGGCTACGAGCAGTACTTC

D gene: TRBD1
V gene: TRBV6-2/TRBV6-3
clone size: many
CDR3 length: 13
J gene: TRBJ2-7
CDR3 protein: CASRGTGLYEQYF
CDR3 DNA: TGTGCCAGCAGGGGGACAGGGCTCTACGAGCAGTACTTC

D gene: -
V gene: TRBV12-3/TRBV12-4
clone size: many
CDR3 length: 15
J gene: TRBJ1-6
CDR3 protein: CASSFSGVNNSPLHF
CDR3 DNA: TGTGCCAGCAGTTTTTCAGGCGTGAATAATTCACCCCTCCACTTT

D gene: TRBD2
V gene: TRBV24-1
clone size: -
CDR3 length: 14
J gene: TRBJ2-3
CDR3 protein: CATSVSGSPDTQYF
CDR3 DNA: TGTGCCACCAGTGTTAGCGGGAGTCCAGATACGCAGTATTTT

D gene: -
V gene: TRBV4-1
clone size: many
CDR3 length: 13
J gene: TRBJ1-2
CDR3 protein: CASSQEMDYGYTF
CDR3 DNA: TGCGCCAGCAGCCAAGAGATGGACTATGGCTACACCTTC

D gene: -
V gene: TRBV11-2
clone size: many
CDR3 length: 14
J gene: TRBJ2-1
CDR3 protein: CASSYRDHLGEQFF
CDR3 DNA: TGTGCCAGCAGCTACCGGGACCATCTTGGTGAGCAGTTCTTC

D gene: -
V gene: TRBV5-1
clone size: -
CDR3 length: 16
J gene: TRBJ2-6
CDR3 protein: CASSLDESSGANVLTF
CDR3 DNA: TGCGCCAGCAGCTTGGACGAAAGCTCTGGGGCCAACGTCCTGACTTTC

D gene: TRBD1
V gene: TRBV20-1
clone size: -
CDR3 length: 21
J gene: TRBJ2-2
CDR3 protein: CSASAGQGALSGRTYTGELFF
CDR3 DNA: TGCAGTGCTAGCGCGGGACAGGGGGCCCTAAGCGGGAGGACCTACACCGGGGAGCTGTTTTTT

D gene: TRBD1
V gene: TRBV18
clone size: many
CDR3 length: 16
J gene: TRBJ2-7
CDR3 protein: CASSPRTGGGVYEQYF
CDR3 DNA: TGTGCCAGCTCACCTCGGACAGGTGGTGGTGTCTACGAGCAGTACTTC

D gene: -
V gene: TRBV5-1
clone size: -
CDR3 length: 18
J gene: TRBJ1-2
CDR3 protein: CASSLAEFRAGRNYGYTF
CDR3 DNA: TGCGCCAGCAGCTTGGCCGAATTTAGGGCAGGGAGGAACTATGGCTACACCTTC

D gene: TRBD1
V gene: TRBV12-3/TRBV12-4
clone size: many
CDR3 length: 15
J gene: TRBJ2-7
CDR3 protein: CASSFPGQGSYEQYF
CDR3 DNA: TGTGCCAGCAGTTTTCCGGGACAGGGCTCCTACGAGCAGTACTTC

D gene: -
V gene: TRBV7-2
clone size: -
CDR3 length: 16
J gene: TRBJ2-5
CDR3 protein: CASSLFGQGEQETQYF
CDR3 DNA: TGTGCCAGCAGCTTATTCGGACAAGGGGAACAAGAGACCCAGTACTTC

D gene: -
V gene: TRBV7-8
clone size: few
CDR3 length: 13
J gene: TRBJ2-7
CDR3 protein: CASSLEVQRGQYF
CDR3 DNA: TGTGCCAGCAGCTTAGAGGTACAGAGGGGTCAGTACTTC

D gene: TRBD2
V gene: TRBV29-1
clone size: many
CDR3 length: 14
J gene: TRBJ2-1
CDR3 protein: CSVVSGTSYNEQFF
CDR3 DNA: TGCAGCGTTGTAAGCGGGACCTCCTACAATGAGCAGTTCTTC

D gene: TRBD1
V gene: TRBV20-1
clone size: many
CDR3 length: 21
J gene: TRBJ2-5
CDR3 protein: CSATGGDRVALAAGPPETQYF
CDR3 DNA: TGCAGTGCTACCGGCGGGGACAGGGTCGCTCTAGCCGCTGGGCCCCCAGAGACCCAGTACTTC

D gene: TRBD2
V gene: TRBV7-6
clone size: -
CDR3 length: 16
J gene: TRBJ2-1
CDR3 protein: CASSLDVAGGYNEQFF
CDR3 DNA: TGTGCCAGCAGCTTAGATGTAGCGGGAGGATACAATGAGCAGTTCTTC

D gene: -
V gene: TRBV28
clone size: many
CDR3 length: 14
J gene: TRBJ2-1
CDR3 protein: CASIAGQGYNEQFF
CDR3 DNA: TGTGCCAGCATTGCAGGGCAAGGGTACAATGAGCAGTTCTTC

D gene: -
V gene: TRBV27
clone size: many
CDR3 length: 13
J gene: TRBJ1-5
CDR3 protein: CASSLGGGMPQHF
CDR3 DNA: TGTGCCAGCAGTTTGGGCGGGGGAATGCCCCAGCATTTT

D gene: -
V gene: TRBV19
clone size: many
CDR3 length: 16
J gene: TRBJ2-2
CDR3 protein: CASSIDPGMNTGELFF
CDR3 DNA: TGTGCCAGTAGTATAGATCCCGGGATGAACACCGGGGAGCTGTTTTTT

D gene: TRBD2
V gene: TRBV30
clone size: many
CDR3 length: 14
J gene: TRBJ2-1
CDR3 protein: CAWNSGNSYNEQFF
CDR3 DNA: TGTGCCTGGAATAGCGGGAACTCCTACAATGAGCAGTTCTTC

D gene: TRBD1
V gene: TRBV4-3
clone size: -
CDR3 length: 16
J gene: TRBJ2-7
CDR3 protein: CASSFSGTGESYEQYF
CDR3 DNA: TGCGCCAGCAGCTTTTCCGGGACAGGGGAATCCTACGAGCAGTACTTC

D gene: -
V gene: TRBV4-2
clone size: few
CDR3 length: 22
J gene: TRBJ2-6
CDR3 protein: CASSHYFRDPRDLSSGANVLTF
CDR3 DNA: TGTGCCAGCAGCCACTACTTCAGAGACCCGAGGGATCTAAGCTCTGGGGCCAACGTCCTGACTTTC

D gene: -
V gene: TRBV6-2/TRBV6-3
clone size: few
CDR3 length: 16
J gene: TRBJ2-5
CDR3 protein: CASTDPTGNLQETQYF
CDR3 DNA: TGTGCCAGCACCGACCCCACCGGGAACCTCCAAGAGACCCAGTACTTC

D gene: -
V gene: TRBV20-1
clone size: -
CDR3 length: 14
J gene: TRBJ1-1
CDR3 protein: CRSPTTTSNTEAFF
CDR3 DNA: TGCAGATCCCCTACCACCACCTCGAACACTGAAGCTTTCTTT